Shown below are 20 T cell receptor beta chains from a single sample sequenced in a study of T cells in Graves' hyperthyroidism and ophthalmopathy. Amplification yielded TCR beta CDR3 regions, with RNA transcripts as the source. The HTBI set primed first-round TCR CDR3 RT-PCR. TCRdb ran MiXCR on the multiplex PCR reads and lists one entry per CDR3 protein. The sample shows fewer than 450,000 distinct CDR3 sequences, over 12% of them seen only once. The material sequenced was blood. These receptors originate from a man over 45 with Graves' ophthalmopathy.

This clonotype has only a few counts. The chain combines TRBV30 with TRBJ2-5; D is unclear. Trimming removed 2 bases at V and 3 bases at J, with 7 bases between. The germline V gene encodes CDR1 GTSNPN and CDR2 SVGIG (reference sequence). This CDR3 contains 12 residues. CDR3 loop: CAWSKQKETQYF. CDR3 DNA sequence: TGTGCCTGGAGTAAACAGAAAGAGACCCAGTACTTC.

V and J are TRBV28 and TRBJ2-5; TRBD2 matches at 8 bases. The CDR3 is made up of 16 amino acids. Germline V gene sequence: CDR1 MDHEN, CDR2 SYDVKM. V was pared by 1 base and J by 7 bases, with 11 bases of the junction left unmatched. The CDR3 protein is CASSLLVVAGRGTQYF. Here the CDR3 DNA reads TGTGCCAGCAGTTTATTGGTCGTAGCGGGAAGGGGGACCCAGTACTTC.

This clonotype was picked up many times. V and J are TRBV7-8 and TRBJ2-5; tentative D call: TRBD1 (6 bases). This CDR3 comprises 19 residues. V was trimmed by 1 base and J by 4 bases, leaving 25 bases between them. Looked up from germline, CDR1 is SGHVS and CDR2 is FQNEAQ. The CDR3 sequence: CASSLVAPAIRDMIETQYF. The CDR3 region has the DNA TGTGCCAGCAGCTTAGTCGCTCCAGCCATCCGGGACATGATAGAGACCCAGTACTTC.

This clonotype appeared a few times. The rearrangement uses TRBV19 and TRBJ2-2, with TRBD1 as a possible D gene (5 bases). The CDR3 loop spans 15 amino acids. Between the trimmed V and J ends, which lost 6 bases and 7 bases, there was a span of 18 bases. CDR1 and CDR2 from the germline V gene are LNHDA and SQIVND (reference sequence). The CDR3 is CASRLRAGSVGELFF. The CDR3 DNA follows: TGTGCCAGTAGGCTCAGAGCAGGGTCAGTCGGGGAGCTGTTTTTT.

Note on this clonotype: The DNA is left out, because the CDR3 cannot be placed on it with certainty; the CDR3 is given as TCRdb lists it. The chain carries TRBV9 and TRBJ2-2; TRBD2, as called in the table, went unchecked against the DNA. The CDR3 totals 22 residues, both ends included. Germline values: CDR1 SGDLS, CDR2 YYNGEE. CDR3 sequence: CASSGSISPPTSHERAPGSCFF.

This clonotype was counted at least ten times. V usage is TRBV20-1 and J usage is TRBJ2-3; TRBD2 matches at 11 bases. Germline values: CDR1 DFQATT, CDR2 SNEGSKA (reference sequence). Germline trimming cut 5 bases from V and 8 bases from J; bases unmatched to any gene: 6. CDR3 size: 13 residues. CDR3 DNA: TGCAGTGCTGAGACTAGCGGGGAAGGTACGCAGTATTTT. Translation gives CSAETSGEGTQYF.

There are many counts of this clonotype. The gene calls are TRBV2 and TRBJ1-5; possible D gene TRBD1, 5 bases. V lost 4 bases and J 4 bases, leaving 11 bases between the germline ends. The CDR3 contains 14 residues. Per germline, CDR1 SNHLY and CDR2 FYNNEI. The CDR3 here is CASSAGGGNQPQHF. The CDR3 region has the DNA TGTGCCAGCAGTGCCGGGGGGGGGAATCAGCCCCAGCATTTT.

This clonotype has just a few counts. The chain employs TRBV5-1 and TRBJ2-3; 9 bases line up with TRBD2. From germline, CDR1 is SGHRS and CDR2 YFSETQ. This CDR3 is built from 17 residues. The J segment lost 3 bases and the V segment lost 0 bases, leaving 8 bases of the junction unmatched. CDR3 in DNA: TGCGCCAGCAGCTTGGCCCGGGCGGGAGGGCCGACAGATACGCAGTATTTT. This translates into CASSLARAGGPTDTQYF.

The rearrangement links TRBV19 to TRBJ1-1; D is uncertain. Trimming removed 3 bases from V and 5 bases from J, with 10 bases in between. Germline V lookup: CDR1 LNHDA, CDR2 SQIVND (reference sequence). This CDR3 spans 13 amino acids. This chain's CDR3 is CASSISVQTEAFF. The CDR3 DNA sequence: TGTGCCAGTAGTATCTCGGTCCAGACTGAAGCTTTCTTT.

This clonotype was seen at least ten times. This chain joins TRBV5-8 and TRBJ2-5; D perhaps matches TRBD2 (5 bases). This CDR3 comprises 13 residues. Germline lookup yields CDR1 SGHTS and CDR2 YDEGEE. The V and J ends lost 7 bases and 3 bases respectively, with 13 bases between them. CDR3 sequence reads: CASERLEEETQYF. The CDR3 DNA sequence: TGTGCCAGCGAAAGATTGGAGGAAGAGACCCAGTACTTC. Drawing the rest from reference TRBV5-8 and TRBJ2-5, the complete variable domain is EAGVTQSPTHLIKTRGQQATLRCSPISGHTSVYWYQQALGLGLQFLLWYDEGEERNRGNFPPRFSGRQFPNYSSELNVNALELEDSALYLCASERLEEETQYFGPGTRLLVL.

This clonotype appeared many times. CDR3 coding DNA: TGCAGTGCTAGAGATCACGACAGGGGCGGCTCCTATAATTCACCCCTCCACTTT. Translated, it gives CSARDHDRGGSYNSPLHF. The V gene is TRBV20-1, the J gene TRBJ1-6, with 8 bases lining up with TRBD1. The V gene's germline CDR1 is DFQATT and CDR2 SNEGSKA (reference sequence). This CDR3 is built from 18 residues. V trimming: 0 bases; J trimming: 0 bases; junction bases outside the gene matches: 7.

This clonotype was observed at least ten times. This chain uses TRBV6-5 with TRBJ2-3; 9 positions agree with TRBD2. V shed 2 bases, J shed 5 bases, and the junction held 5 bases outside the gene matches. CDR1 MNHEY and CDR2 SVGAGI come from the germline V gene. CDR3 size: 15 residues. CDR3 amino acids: CASSYVAGEGDTQYF. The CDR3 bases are TGTGCCAGCAGTTACGTAGCGGGAGAAGGAGATACGCAGTATTTT.

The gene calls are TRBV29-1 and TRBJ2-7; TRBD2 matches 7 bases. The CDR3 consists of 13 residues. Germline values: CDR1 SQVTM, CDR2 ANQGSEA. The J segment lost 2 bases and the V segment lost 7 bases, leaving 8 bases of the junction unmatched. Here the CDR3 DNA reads TGCAGCGCTGGGAGGGACGGCCCCTACGAGCAGTACTTC. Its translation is CSAGRDGPYEQYF.

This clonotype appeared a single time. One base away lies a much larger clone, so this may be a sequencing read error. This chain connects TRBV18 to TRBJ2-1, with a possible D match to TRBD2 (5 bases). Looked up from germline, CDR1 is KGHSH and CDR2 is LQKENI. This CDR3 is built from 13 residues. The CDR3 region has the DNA TGTGCCAGCTCACACGGACTCGTTAATGAGCAGCTCTTC. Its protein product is CASSHGLVNEQLF.

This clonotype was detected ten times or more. The CDR3, as DNA: TGTGCCAGCAGCTCGCTTGAAGGGGCTGAGACCCAGTACTTC. Translated, it gives CASSSLEGAETQYF. This chain connects TRBV11-2 to TRBJ2-5; D is perhaps TRBD1 (5 bases). Trimming took off 4 bases at V and 5 bases at J, with 14 bases between the two ends. CDR3 length: 14 amino acids. Germline V gives CDR1 SGHAT, CDR2 FQNNGV.

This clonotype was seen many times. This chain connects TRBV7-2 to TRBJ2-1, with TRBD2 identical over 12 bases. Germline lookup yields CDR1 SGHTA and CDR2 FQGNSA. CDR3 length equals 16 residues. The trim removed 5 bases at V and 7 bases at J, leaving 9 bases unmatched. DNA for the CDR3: TGTGCCAGCAGCGCCCTAGCGGGAGGGCCCTTGAATGAGCAGTTCTTC. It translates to CASSALAGGPLNEQFF.

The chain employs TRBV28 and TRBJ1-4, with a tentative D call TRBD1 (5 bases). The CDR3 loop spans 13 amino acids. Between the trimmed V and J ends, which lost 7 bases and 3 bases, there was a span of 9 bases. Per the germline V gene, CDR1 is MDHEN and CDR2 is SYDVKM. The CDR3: CASMGQSNEKLFF. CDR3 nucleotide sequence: TGTGCCAGCATGGGGCAATCTAATGAAAAACTGTTTTTT.

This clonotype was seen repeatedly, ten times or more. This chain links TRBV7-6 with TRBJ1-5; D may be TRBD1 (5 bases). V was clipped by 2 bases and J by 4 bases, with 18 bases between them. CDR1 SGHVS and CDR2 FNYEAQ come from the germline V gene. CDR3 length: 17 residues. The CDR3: CASSLYEAGGRNQPQHF. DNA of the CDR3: TGTGCCAGCAGCTTATACGAAGCGGGGGGTAGGAATCAGCCCCAGCATTTT.

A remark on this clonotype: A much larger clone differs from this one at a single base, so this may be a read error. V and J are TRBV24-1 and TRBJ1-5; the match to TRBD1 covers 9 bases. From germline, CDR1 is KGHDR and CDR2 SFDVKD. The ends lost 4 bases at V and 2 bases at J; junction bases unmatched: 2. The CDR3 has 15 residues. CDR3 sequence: CATSDRDRGNQPQHF. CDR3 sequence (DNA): TGTGCCACCAGTGACCGGGACAGGGGCAATCAGCCCCAGCATTTT.

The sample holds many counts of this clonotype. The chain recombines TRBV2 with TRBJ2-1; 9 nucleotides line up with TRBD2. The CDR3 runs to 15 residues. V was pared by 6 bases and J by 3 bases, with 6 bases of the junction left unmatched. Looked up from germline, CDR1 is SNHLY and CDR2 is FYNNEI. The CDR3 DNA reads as TGTGCCAGCAGGGGCCTGCGGGAGGGCTACAATGAGCAGTTCTTC. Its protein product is CASRGLREGYNEQFF.